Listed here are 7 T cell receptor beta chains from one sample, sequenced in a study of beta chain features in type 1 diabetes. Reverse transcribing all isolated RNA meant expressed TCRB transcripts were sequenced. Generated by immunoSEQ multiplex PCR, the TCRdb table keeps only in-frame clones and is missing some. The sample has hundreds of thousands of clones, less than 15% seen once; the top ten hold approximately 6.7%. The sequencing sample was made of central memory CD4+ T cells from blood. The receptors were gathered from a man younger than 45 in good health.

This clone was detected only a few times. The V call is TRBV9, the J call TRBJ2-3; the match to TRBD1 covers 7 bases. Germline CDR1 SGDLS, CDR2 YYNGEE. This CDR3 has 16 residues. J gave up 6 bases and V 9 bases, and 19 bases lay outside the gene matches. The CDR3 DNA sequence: TGTGCCACCGCGAGGTCCCCCGGGACAGAAAGCGATACGCAGTATTTT. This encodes CATARSPGTESDTQYF.

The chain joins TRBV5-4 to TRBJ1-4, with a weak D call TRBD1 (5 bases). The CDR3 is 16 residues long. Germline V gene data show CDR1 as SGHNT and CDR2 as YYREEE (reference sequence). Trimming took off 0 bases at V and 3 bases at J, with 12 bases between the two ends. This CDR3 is CASSLGRGRANEKLFF. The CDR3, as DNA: TGTGCCAGCAGCTTGGGGAGGGGCCGCGCTAATGAAAAACTGTTTTTT. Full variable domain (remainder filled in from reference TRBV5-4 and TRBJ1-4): ETGVTQSPTHLIKTRGQQVTLRCSSQSGHNTVSWYQQALGQGPQFIFQYYREEENGRGNFPPRFSGLQFPNYSSELNVNALELDDSALYLCASSLGRGRANEKLFFGSGTQLSVL.

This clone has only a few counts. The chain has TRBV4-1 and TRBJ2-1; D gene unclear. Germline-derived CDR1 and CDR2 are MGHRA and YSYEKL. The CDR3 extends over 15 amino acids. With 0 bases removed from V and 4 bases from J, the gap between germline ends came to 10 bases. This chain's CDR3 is CASSQEGSKYNEQFF. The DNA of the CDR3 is TGCGCCAGCAGCCAAGAGGGAAGCAAGTACAATGAGCAGTTCTTC.

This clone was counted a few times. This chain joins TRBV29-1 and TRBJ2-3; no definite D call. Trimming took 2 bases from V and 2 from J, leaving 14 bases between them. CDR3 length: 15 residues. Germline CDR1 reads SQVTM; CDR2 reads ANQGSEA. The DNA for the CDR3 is TGCAGCGTTGAACCCGGGCACGCGTACACAGATACGCAGTATTTT. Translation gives CSVEPGHAYTDTQYF.

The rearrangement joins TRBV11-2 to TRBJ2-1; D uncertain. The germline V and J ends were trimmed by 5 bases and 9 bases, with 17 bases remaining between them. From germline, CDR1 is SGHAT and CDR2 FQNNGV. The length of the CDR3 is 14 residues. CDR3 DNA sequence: TGTGCCAGCAGCCGAATGGGGTCGTCTTTTGAGCAGTTCTTC. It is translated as CASSRMGSSFEQFF.

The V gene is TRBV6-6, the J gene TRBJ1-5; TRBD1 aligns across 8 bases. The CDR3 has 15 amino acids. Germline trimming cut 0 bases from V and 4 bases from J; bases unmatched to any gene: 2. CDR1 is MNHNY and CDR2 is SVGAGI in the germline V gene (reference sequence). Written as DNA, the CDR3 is TGTGCCAGCAGTTACTCTCGGACAGGGAATCAGCCCCAGCATTTT. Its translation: CASSYSRTGNQPQHF.

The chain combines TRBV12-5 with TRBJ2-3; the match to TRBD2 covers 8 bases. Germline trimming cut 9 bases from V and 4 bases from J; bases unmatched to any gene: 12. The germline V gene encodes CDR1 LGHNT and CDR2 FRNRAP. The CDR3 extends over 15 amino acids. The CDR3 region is CASSPGLVGSDTQYF. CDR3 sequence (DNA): TGTGCTAGCTCCCCGGGACTAGTGGGGTCAGATACGCAGTATTTT.